Listed below are T cell receptor beta chains from one sample, sequenced in a study of cytomegalovirus exposure and HLA in healthy donors. Using immunoSEQ multiplex PCR, the repertoire was profiled, and TCRdb retains in-frame clones only, with some absent. The repertoire has around 200,000 clones, about 86% of them found once; the top ten carry around 0.31%. The material sequenced was PBMCs. Every receptor here comes from a woman under 40 in good health and CMV-seronegative. Both conserved end residues are part of each CDR3. The D gene is left open where the match is weak. For some rows the clone size is stated as once, few or many, or as a class when expanded; others skip it.

d_gene: NA; j_gene: TRBJ1-5; v_gene: TRBV28; abundance: NA; CDR3nt: TGTGCCAGCAGTGAGGACACGTACTATCAGCCCCAGCATTTT; CDR3aa: CASSEDTYYQPQHF
d_gene: TRBD2; j_gene: TRBJ2-7; v_gene: TRBV28; abundance: once; CDR3nt: TGTGCCAGCAGTTCACCGGGACTAGCGTTCTCCTACGAGCAGTACTTC; CDR3aa: CASSSPGLAFSYEQYF
d_gene: NA; j_gene: TRBJ1-1; v_gene: TRBV5-1; abundance: NA; CDR3nt: TGCGCCAGCAGCTTGGATCAGGGTATGAACACTGAAGCTTTCTTT; CDR3aa: CASSLDQGMNTEAFF
d_gene: NA; j_gene: TRBJ1-2; v_gene: TRBV2; abundance: once; CDR3nt: TGTGCCAGCAGGGAGGACAGCTCTAACTATGGCTACACCTTC; CDR3aa: CASREDSSNYGYTF
d_gene: NA; j_gene: TRBJ2-7; v_gene: TRBV6-1; abundance: NA; CDR3nt: TGTGCCAGCAGTGAAGCTTTATCTAGCTCCTACGAGCAGTACTTC; CDR3aa: CASSEALSSSYEQYF
d_gene: TRBD2; j_gene: TRBJ2-3; v_gene: TRBV5-1; abundance: NA; CDR3nt: TGCGCCAGCAGCTTGGTATTAGCGGGAGCTTCCACAGATACGCAGTATTTT; CDR3aa: CASSLVLAGASTDTQYF
d_gene: NA; j_gene: TRBJ2-2; v_gene: TRBV6-1; abundance: NA; CDR3nt: TGTGCCAGCAGTGGGGCAAACCCCGTTCGAACCGGGGAGCTGTTTTTT; CDR3aa: CASSGANPVRTGELFF
d_gene: TRBD1; j_gene: TRBJ2-7; v_gene: TRBV11-2; abundance: NA; CDR3nt: TGTGCCAGCAGCTTAGAATGGACAGGAACCTACGAGCAGTACTTC; CDR3aa: CASSLEWTGTYEQYF
d_gene: TRBD2; j_gene: TRBJ2-1; v_gene: TRBV11-3; abundance: NA; CDR3nt: TGTGCCAGCAGCTGGGGCGGTAGCGGGGGGGTTAATGAGCAGTTCTTC; CDR3aa: CASSWGGSGGVNEQFF
d_gene: TRBD1; j_gene: TRBJ1-6; v_gene: TRBV4-1; abundance: once; CDR3nt: TGCGCCAGCAGCCAAGACGGGACAGGGGGCGTAAATTCACCCCTCCACTTT; CDR3aa: CASSQDGTGGVNSPLHF
d_gene: TRBD1; j_gene: TRBJ2-5; v_gene: TRBV19; abundance: few; CDR3nt: TGTGCCAGTAGTACCCAGGGGGCAGAGACCCAGTACTTC; CDR3aa: CASSTQGAETQYF
d_gene: NA; j_gene: TRBJ2-7; v_gene: TRBV11-2; abundance: NA; CDR3nt: TGTGCCAGCAGCTTTTATTCCTACGAGCAGTACTTC; CDR3aa: CASSFYSYEQYF
d_gene: TRBD2; j_gene: TRBJ2-1; v_gene: TRBV7-9; abundance: NA; CDR3nt: TGTGCCAGCAGCTCCCGGACTAGCGGGAGGGGTATTGGTGAGCAGTTCTTC; CDR3aa: CASSSRTSGRGIGEQFF
d_gene: TRBD1; j_gene: TRBJ1-2; v_gene: TRBV30; abundance: NA; CDR3nt: TGTGCCTGCGAGACAGGGAAGGGCTACACCTTC; CDR3aa: CACETGKGYTF
d_gene: TRBD2; j_gene: TRBJ2-5; v_gene: TRBV15; abundance: NA; CDR3nt: TGTGCCACCAGCAGAGGGTTGCAGAGACTAGCGGGAGGGCCGGGGGAGACCCAGTACTTC; CDR3aa: CATSRGLQRLAGGPGETQYF
d_gene: TRBD2; j_gene: TRBJ2-7; v_gene: TRBV13; abundance: NA; CDR3nt: TGTGCCAGCAGCTTTCACGGGAGGGGCGAGCAGTACTTC; CDR3aa: CASSFHGRGEQYF
d_gene: TRBD1; j_gene: TRBJ2-1; v_gene: TRBV11-3; abundance: NA; CDR3nt: TGTGCCAGCAGCTTAGACGGGACAGGGAGGAATGAGCAGTTCTTC; CDR3aa: CASSLDGTGRNEQFF
d_gene: NA; j_gene: TRBJ1-1; v_gene: TRBV7-9; abundance: once; CDR3nt: TGTGCCAGCAGGCCACAGGGTTCAACGACGGCTTTCTTT; CDR3aa: CASRPQGSTTAFF
d_gene: TRBD1; j_gene: TRBJ2-2; v_gene: TRBV4-2; abundance: once; CDR3nt: TGTGCCAGCAGCCCCCGGGACAGGGGGCTTTTGGGGGAGCTGTTTTTT; CDR3aa: CASSPRDRGLLGELFF
d_gene: TRBD2; j_gene: TRBJ2-3; v_gene: TRBV5-1; abundance: NA; CDR3nt: TGCGCCAGCAGCTTGGGACTAGCGGAAAGCACAGATACGCAGTATTTT; CDR3aa: CASSLGLAESTDTQYF
d_gene: NA; j_gene: TRBJ1-5; v_gene: TRBV29-1; abundance: few; CDR3nt: TGCAGCGTCGGGGAAGATCAGCCCCAGCATTTT; CDR3aa: CSVGEDQPQHF
d_gene: NA; j_gene: TRBJ2-1; v_gene: TRBV11-2; abundance: once; CDR3nt: TGTGCCAGCAGCTTAACGCAGTATGAGCAGTTCTTC; CDR3aa: CASSLTQYEQFF
d_gene: NA; j_gene: TRBJ2-7; v_gene: TRBV5-4; abundance: NA; CDR3nt: TGTGCCAGCAGCTCCGGCGCGGGGACCGAGCAGTACTTC; CDR3aa: CASSSGAGTEQYF
d_gene: TRBD2; j_gene: TRBJ2-7; v_gene: TRBV5-1; abundance: NA; CDR3nt: TGCGCCAGCAGCCCTGGATGGGGGGGGTACGAGCAGTACTTC; CDR3aa: CASSPGWGGYEQYF
d_gene: NA; j_gene: TRBJ1-1; v_gene: TRBV9; abundance: once; CDR3nt: TGTGCCAGCAGCCCACGACTAATGAACACTGAAGCTTTCTTT; CDR3aa: CASSPRLMNTEAFF
d_gene: NA; j_gene: TRBJ2-5; v_gene: TRBV27; abundance: NA; CDR3nt: TGTGCCAGCAGTTTCCGGCATACTAAAGAGACCCAGTACTTC; CDR3aa: CASSFRHTKETQYF
d_gene: NA; j_gene: TRBJ1-2; v_gene: TRBV6-5; abundance: NA; CDR3nt: TGTGCCAGCAGTTTCCTTAAACAGGGACCCAACTTCTTC; CDR3aa: CASSFLKQGPNFF
d_gene: TRBD1; j_gene: TRBJ2-7; v_gene: TRBV5-1; abundance: NA; CDR3nt: TGCGCCAGCAGCCGACAGTGGCAGGGGGCCTACGAGCAGTACTTC; CDR3aa: CASSRQWQGAYEQYF
d_gene: TRBD2; j_gene: TRBJ2-5; v_gene: TRBV30; abundance: NA; CDR3nt: TGTGCCTGGACGGGCGGGGGGGGGTATATGGAGACCCAGTACTTC; CDR3aa: CAWTGGGGYMETQYF
d_gene: TRBD1; j_gene: TRBJ2-5; v_gene: TRBV5-1; abundance: NA; CDR3nt: TGCGCCAGCAGCCTGACAGGGGGCCAAGAGACCCAGTACTTC; CDR3aa: CASSLTGGQETQYF
d_gene: TRBD2; j_gene: TRBJ2-3; v_gene: TRBV2; abundance: NA; CDR3nt: TGTGCCACCACGGGGCGGGAGTTAGATACGCAGTATTTT; CDR3aa: CATTGRELDTQYF
d_gene: TRBD2; j_gene: TRBJ2-7; v_gene: TRBV4-1; abundance: NA; CDR3nt: TGCGCCAGCAGCCAAGAAGTAACTAGCGGATACTACGAGCAGTACTTC; CDR3aa: CASSQEVTSGYYEQYF
d_gene: NA; j_gene: TRBJ2-2; v_gene: TRBV7-6; abundance: NA; CDR3nt: TGTGCCAGCAGCTCCCAAGCTGGAGCGAACACCGGGGAGCTGTTTTTT; CDR3aa: CASSSQAGANTGELFF
d_gene: TRBD2; j_gene: TRBJ2-5; v_gene: TRBV29-1; abundance: NA; CDR3nt: TGCAGCGTTGGGGTAGCGGGGGGGCCGCAAGAGACCCAGTACTTC; CDR3aa: CSVGVAGGPQETQYF
d_gene: TRBD1; j_gene: TRBJ1-4; v_gene: TRBV4-1; abundance: NA; CDR3nt: TGCGCCAGCAGCCGCCCGACAGGGGCAAGGGAAGAAAAACTGTTTTTT; CDR3aa: CASSRPTGAREEKLFF
d_gene: TRBD2; j_gene: TRBJ2-3; v_gene: TRBV28; abundance: NA; CDR3nt: TGTGCCAGCCTTAGCGGGGCGAACTTGCGAGACACAGATACGCAGTATTTT; CDR3aa: CASLSGANLRDTDTQYF
d_gene: NA; j_gene: TRBJ2-3; v_gene: TRBV19; abundance: NA; CDR3nt: TGTGCCACCGGTGTCACAGATACGCAGTATTTT; CDR3aa: CATGVTDTQYF
d_gene: TRBD2; j_gene: TRBJ2-3; v_gene: TRBV7-8; abundance: NA; CDR3nt: TGTGCCAGCAGCCCAGCTGCCGACAGCGGGAATTTT; CDR3aa: CASSPAADSGNF
d_gene: TRBD2; j_gene: TRBJ2-1; v_gene: TRBV7-3; abundance: NA; CDR3nt: TGTGCCAGCAGCTCTGGGGAGGGCTCCTACAATGAGCAGTTCTTC; CDR3aa: CASSSGEGSYNEQFF
d_gene: NA; j_gene: TRBJ2-1; v_gene: TRBV5-8; abundance: NA; CDR3nt: TGTGCCAGCAGCCCCGGGACATCACCCTACAATGAGCAGTTCTTC; CDR3aa: CASSPGTSPYNEQFF
d_gene: NA; j_gene: TRBJ2-2; v_gene: TRBV9; abundance: NA; CDR3nt: TGTGCCAGCAGCGTATCTATAGCCTCTGGGGAGCTGTTTTTT; CDR3aa: CASSVSIASGELFF
d_gene: TRBD1; j_gene: TRBJ1-2; v_gene: TRBV5-5; abundance: NA; CDR3nt: TGTGCCAGCAGCTTGGGACAGGGGGCCGGCGGCTACACCTTC; CDR3aa: CASSLGQGAGGYTF
d_gene: NA; j_gene: TRBJ2-7; v_gene: TRBV6-1; abundance: NA; CDR3nt: TGTGCCAGCTACACGCCCGGACAGAGCTCCTACGAGCAGTACTTC; CDR3aa: CASYTPGQSSYEQYF
d_gene: NA; j_gene: TRBJ2-4; v_gene: TRBV18; abundance: NA; CDR3nt: TGTGCCAGCTCACCACCGGAAGGGGCGAACATTCAGTACTTC; CDR3aa: CASSPPEGANIQYF
d_gene: TRBD1; j_gene: TRBJ1-1; v_gene: TRBV5-1; abundance: NA; CDR3nt: TGCGCCAGCAGCTCGCAACCGGGACAGGCTAGTGAAGCTTTCTTT; CDR3aa: CASSSQPGQASEAFF
d_gene: TRBD1; j_gene: TRBJ1-5; v_gene: TRBV7-8; abundance: NA; CDR3nt: TGTGCCAGCAGCTTAGGAACAGGGGAGGCTCAGCCCCAGCATTTT; CDR3aa: CASSLGTGEAQPQHF
d_gene: TRBD2; j_gene: TRBJ2-2; v_gene: TRBV18; abundance: NA; CDR3nt: TGTGCCAGCTCACCGGGACTAGCGGGAGTTACCGGGGAGCTGTTTTTT; CDR3aa: CASSPGLAGVTGELFF